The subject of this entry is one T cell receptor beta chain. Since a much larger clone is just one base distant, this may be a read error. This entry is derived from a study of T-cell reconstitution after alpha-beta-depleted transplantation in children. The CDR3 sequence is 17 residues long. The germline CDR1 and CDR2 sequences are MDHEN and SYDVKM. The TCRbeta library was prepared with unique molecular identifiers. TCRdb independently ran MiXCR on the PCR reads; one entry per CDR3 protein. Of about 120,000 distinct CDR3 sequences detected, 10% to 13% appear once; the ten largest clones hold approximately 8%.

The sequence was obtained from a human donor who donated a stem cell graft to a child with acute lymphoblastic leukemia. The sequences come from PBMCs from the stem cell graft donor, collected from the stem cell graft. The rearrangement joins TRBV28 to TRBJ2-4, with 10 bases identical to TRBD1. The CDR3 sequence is CASSFQGQGQAKNSQYF. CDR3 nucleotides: TGTGCCAGCAGTTTTCAGGGACAGGGGCAAGCCAAAAACAGTCAGTACTTC.